This passage covers 15 T cell receptor beta chains from one sample sequenced in a study of OX40 agonist ivuxolimab in advanced cancers. This table comes from immunoSEQ multiplex PCR, and its TCRdb copy is limited to in-frame clones, with some not included. The table has about 33,000 clones, more than 75% seen once; the top ten hold approximately 12%. The material sequenced was CD4+ or CD8+ T cells sorted from blood, taken in a trial of the OX40 agonist ivuxolimab. These receptors were collected from an adult with an advanced solid tumor such as melanoma, head and neck, liver or kidney cancer.

The chain links TRBV14 to TRBJ2-3, with a weak D call TRBD2 (5 bases). The V end was cut by 8 bases, the J end by 2 bases, with 17 bases between. CDR1 and CDR2 from the germline V gene are SGHDN and FVKESK. The CDR3 has 15 residues. Here the CDR3 DNA reads TGTGCCAGCCAAAGTTTACGGCGGGCCACAGATACGCAGTATTTT. It is translated as CASQSLRRATDTQYF. Full variable domain (remainder filled in from reference TRBV14 and TRBJ2-3): EAGVTQFPSHSVIEKGQTVTLRCDPISGHDNLYWYRRVMGKEIKFLLHFVKESKQDESGMPNNRFLAERTGGTYSTLKVQPAELEDSGVYFCASQSLRRATDTQYFGPGTRLTVL.

The chain employs TRBV19 and TRBJ2-7; unclear D gene. CDR3 length equals 12 residues. The germline V gene has CDR1 LNHDA and CDR2 SQIVND (reference sequence). V was cut by 5 bases and J by 6 bases, with 11 bases left in between. The DNA of the CDR3 is TGTGCCAGTAGTGGGCGTCTCTGCGAGCAGTACTTC. It specifies CASSGRLCEQYF.

The chain uses TRBV4-1 and TRBJ2-7; D unclear. The CDR3 contains 16 residues. Per germline, CDR1 MGHRA and CDR2 YSYEKL. The germline V and J ends were trimmed by 0 bases and 6 bases, with 18 bases remaining between them. The CDR3 bases are TGCGCCAGCAGCCAAGAACCGACGAGCCTAATCGGCGAGCAGTACTTC. Its translation: CASSQEPTSLIGEQYF.

V usage is TRBV7-2 and J usage is TRBJ1-5; D unresolved. The CDR3 sequence is 14 residues long. Trimming removed 1 base from V and 3 bases from J, with 7 bases in between. The germline V gene encodes CDR1 SGHTA and CDR2 FQGNSA. CDR3 residues: CASSLVLVNQPQHF. CDR3 nucleotides: TGTGCCAGCAGCTTAGTGCTAGTCAATCAGCCCCAGCATTTT.

This clone was observed once. The chain combines TRBV13 with TRBJ2-7, with D perhaps TRBD1 or TRBD2 (5 bases each). Germline V gene lookup returns CDR1 PRHDT and CDR2 FYEKMQ (reference sequence). The CDR3 covers 13 residues. Trimming removed 0 bases from V and 6 bases from J, with 9 bases in between. Written as DNA, the CDR3 is TGTGCCAGCAGCTTAGGGTCTGGGACCGAGCAGTACTTC. Translating it yields CASSLGSGTEQYF.

The chain couples TRBV28 to TRBJ2-7; D may be TRBD1 (5 bases). Looked up from germline, CDR1 is MDHEN and CDR2 is SYDVKM. V was trimmed by 6 bases and J by 3 bases, leaving 15 bases between them. The CDR3 covers 14 residues. The CDR3 protein is CASRTLGEGYEQYF. As DNA, the CDR3 is TGTGCCAGCAGGACTCTAGGGGAAGGCTACGAGCAGTACTTC.

The CDR3 coding sequence is TGTGCCAGTACTCCGGGACAGGGGGCTGAAGACGAGCAGTACTTC. Translation: CASTPGQGAEDEQYF. This chain joins TRBV19 and TRBJ2-7; 12 bases align to TRBD1. The CDR3 is 15 amino acids. CDR1 and CDR2 from the germline V gene are LNHDA and SQIVND (reference sequence). V shed 7 bases and J 5 bases; nucleotides not matched to a gene: 9.

CDR3 coding DNA: TGCGCCAGCAGTGCAACAGGAGGAATGAACACTGAAGCTTTCTTT. The encoded protein is CASSATGGMNTEAFF. The rearrangement joins TRBV10-2 to TRBJ1-1, with D possibly TRBD1 on 5 matching bases. CDR1 and CDR2 (germline): WSHSY, SAAADI. The CDR3 sequence is 15 residues long. Trimming removed 4 bases at V and 0 bases at J, with 12 bases between.

The V gene is TRBV9, the J gene TRBJ2-7, with 7 bases identical to TRBD1. The junction had 5 bases not matched to a gene; V was cut back by 3 bases and J by 2 bases. The CDR3 has 14 residues. Germline assignment: CDR1 SGDLS and CDR2 YYNGEE. The CDR3 region is CASSARQGPYEQYF. Written as DNA, the CDR3 is TGTGCCAGCAGCGCACGACAGGGTCCCTACGAGCAGTACTTC.

The V gene is TRBV7-9, the J gene TRBJ2-2; D might be TRBD1 or TRBD2, each matching 6 bases. There are 16 residues in the CDR3. Trimming cost V 5 bases and J 1 base, with 14 bases left between them. Germline CDR1 and CDR2: SEHNR and FQNEAQ (reference sequence). CDR3 region: CASSPEGGMNTGELFF. The CDR3 bases are TGTGCCAGCAGCCCAGAGGGGGGTATGAACACCGGGGAGCTGTTTTTT. The whole variable domain, filled in from reference TRBV7-9 and TRBJ2-2, reads DTGVSQNPRHKITKRGQNVTFRCDPISEHNRLYWYRQTLGQGPEFLTYFQNEAQLEKSRLLSDRFSAERPKGSFSTLEIQRTEQGDSAMYLCASSPEGGMNTGELFFGEGSRLTVL.

The chain carries TRBV9 and TRBJ2-5, with D perhaps matching TRBD1 or TRBD2 (5 bases each). The CDR3 has 15 residues. From germline, CDR1 is SGDLS and CDR2 YYNGEE. The germline V and J ends were trimmed by 3 bases and 2 bases, with 14 bases remaining between them. CDR3 coding DNA: TGTGCCAGCAGCGCGGGGACGGCCCTTCAAGAGACCCAGTACTTC. Protein: CASSAGTALQETQYF.

The CDR3 protein is CASSPGQGASPLHF. CDR3 DNA sequence: TGTGCCAGCAGCCCCGGACAGGGGGCTTCACCCCTCCACTTT. J is TRBJ1-6 and V is TRBV13; TRBD1 aligns across 11 bases. The germline V gene has CDR1 PRHDT and CDR2 FYEKMQ (reference sequence). V lost 5 bases and J lost 9; bases outside the gene matches: 3. This CDR3 comprises 14 residues.

Comments on this clone: Because the CDR3's place on the DNA is in doubt, the DNA is left out and the CDR3 is given as listed by TCRdb. The CDR3 region is CAISFGAGNTGELFF. The rearrangement joins TRBV10-3 to TRBJ2-2. From germline, CDR1 is ENHRY and CDR2 SYGVKD. Ends included, the CDR3 has 15 residues.

This clone was recorded once. The DNA for the CDR3 is TGTGCCAGCACCCTATCCCGGGGGGACGAGCAGTACTTC. Protein: CASTLSRGDEQYF. The chain is built from TRBV7-9 and TRBJ2-7; TRBD2 matches at 7 bases. The CDR3 consists of 13 residues. Germline CDR1 SEHNR, CDR2 FQNEAQ (reference sequence). The V and J ends lost 7 bases and 5 bases, in that order; junction bases with no gene match: 8.

CDR3 nucleotides: TGTGCCAGCAGCACCCTTACCTCGGGGAGGAAACTGTTTTTT. This sequence encodes CASSTLTSGRKLFF. This sequence joins TRBV28 and TRBJ1-4; D gene ambiguous. The CDR3 is 14 residues long. Germline assignment: CDR1 MDHEN and CDR2 SYDVKM. V lost 6 bases, J lost 11 bases, and 19 bases lay in between.